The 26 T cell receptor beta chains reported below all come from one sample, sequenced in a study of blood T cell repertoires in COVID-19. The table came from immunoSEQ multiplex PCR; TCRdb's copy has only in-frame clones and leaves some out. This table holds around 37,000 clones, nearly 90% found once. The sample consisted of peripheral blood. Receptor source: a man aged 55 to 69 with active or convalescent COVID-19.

CDR3 region: CASSNPSGSLGKPPNEQFF. CDR3 DNA sequence: TGTGCCAGCAGCAACCCTAGCGGGAGTTTGGGAAAGCCCCCCAATGAGCAGTTCTTC. J is TRBJ2-1 and V is TRBV6-2 or TRBV6-3; 10 nucleotides agree with TRBD2. J lost 6 bases, V lost 6 bases, and 20 bases had no gene match. CDR1 and CDR2 (germline): MNHEY, SVGEGT. The CDR3 extends over 19 amino acids.

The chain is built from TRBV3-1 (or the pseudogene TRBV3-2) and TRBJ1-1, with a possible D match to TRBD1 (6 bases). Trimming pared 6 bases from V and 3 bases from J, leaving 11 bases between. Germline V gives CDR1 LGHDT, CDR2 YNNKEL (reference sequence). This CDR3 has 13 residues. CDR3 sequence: CASRRYRDTEAFF. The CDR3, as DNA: TGTGCCAGCAGACGATACAGGGACACTGAAGCTTTCTTT.

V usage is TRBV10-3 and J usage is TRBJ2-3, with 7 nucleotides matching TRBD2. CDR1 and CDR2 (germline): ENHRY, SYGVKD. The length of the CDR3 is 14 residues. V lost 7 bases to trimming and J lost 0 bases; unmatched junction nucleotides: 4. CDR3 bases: TGTGCCATCATGGGGGGGGGTAGCACAGATACGCAGTATTTT. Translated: CAIMGGGSTDTQYF.

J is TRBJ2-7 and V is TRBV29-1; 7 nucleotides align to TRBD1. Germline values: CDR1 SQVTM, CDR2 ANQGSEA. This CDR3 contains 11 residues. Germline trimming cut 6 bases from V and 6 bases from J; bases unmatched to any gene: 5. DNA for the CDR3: TGCAGCGTAGTACAGGGGCGCGAGCAGTACTTC. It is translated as CSVVQGREQYF.

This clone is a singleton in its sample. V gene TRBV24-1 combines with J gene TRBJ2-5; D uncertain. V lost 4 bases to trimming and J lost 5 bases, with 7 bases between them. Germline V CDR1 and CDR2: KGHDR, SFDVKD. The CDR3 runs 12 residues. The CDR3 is CATSDTYETQYF. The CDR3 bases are TGTGCCACCAGTGACACCTATGAGACCCAGTACTTC.

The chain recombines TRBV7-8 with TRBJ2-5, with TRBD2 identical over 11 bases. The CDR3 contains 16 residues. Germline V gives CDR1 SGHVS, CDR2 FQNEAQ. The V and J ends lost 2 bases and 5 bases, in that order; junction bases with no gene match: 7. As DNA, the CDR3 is TGTGCCAGCAGCTTACGTAGCGGGAGGGCCTTGGAGACCCAGTACTTC. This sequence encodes CASSLRSGRALETQYF.

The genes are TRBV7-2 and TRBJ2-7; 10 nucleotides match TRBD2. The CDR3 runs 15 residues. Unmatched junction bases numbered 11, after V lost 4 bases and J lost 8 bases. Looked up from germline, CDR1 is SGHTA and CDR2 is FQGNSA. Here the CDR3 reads CASSSLAGGRGQQYF. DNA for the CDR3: TGTGCCAGCAGCTCCTTAGCGGGAGGCCGAGGCCAGCAGTACTTC.

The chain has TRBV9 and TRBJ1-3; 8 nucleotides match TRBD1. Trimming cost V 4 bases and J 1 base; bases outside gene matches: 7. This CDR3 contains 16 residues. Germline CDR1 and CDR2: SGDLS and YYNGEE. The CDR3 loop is CASSTLDRASGNTIYF. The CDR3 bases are TGTGCCAGCAGCACCCTGGACAGGGCTTCTGGAAACACCATATATTTT.

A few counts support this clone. CDR3 residues: CASSVGGYEQFF. CDR3 in DNA: TGTGCCAGCAGCGTAGGAGGATATGAGCAGTTCTTC. The chain combines TRBV9 with TRBJ2-1; no firm D call. CDR1 is SGDLS and CDR2 is YYNGEE in the germline V gene. The CDR3 has 12 amino acids. Trimming took 0 bases from V and 8 from J, leaving 6 bases between them.

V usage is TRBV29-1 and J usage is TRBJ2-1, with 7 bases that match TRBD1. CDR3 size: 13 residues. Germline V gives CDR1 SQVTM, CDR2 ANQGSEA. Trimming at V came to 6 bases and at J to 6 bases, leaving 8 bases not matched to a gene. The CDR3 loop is CSVLGQAVNEQFF. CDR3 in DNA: TGCAGCGTCCTTGGACAGGCGGTCAATGAGCAGTTCTTC.

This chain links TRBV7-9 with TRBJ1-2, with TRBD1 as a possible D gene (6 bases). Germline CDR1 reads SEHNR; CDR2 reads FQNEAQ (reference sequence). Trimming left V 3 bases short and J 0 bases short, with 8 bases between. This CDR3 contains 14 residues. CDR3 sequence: CASSFQGTNYGYTF. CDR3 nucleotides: TGTGCCAGCAGCTTTCAGGGGACTAACTATGGCTACACCTTC.

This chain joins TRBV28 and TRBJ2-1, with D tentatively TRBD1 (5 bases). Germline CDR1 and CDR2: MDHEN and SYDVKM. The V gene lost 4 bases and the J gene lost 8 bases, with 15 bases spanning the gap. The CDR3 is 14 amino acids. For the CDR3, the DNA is TGTGCCAGCAGTTGGGCATCAGTGGGGCATGAGCAGTTCTTC. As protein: CASSWASVGHEQFF. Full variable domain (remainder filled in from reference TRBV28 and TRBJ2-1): DVKVTQSSRYLVKRTGEKVFLECVQDMDHENMFWYRQDPGLGLRLIYFSYDVKMKEKGDIPEGYSVSREKKERFSLILESASTNQTSMYLCASSWASVGHEQFFGPGTRLTVL.

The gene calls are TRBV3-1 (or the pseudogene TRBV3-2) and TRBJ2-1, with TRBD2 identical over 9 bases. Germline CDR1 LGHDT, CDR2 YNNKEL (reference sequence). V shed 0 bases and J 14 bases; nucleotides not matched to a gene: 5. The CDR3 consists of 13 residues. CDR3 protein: CASSQDWREGEFF. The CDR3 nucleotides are TGTGCCAGCAGCCAAGATTGGCGGGAGGGGGAGTTCTTC.

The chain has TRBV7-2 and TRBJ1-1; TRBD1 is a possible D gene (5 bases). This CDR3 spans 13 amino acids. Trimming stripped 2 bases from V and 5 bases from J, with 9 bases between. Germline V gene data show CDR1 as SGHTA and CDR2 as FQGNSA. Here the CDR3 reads CASSLKAGTEAFF. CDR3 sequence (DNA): TGTGCCAGCAGCTTAAAGGCAGGGACTGAAGCTTTCTTT.

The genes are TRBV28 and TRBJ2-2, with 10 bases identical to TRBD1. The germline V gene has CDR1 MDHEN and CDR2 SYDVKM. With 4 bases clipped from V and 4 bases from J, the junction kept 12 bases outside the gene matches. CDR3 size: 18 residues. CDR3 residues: CASSSWTGTGESTGELFF. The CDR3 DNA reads TGTGCCAGCAGTTCATGGACGGGGACAGGGGAGAGCACCGGGGAGCTGTTTTTT.

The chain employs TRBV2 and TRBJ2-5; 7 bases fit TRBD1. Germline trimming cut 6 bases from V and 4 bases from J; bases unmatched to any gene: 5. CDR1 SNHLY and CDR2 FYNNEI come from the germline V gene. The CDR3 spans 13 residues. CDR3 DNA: TGTGCCAGCAGCCGGGACAGCGGAGAGACCCAGTACTTC. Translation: CASSRDSGETQYF. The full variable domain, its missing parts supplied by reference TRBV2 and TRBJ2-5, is EPEVTQTPSHQVTQMGQEVILRCVPISNHLYFYWYRQILGQKVEFLVSFYNNEISEKSEIFDDQFSVERPDGSNFTLKIRSTKLEDSAMYFCASSRDSGETQYFGPGTRLLVL.

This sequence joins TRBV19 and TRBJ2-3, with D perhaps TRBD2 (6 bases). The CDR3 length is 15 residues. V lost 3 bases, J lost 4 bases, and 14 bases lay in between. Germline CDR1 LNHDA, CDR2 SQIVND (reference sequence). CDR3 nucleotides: TGTGCCAGTAGTATTCCTACCGGGAGTTCAGATACGCAGTATTTT. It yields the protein CASSIPTGSSDTQYF.

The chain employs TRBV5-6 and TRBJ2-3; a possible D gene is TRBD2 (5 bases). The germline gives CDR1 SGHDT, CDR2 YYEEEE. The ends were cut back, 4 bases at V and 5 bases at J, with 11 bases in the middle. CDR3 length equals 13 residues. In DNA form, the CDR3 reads TGTGCCAGCAGCCGTCCACTAGGAGATACGCAGTATTTT. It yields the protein CASSRPLGDTQYF.

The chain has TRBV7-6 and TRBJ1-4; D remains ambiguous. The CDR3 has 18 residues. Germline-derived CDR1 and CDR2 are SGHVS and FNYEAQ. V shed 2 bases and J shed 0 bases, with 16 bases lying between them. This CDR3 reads CASSLNIAPRTTNEKLFF. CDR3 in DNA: TGTGCCAGCAGCTTAAATATAGCCCCGAGGACAACTAATGAAAAACTGTTTTTT.

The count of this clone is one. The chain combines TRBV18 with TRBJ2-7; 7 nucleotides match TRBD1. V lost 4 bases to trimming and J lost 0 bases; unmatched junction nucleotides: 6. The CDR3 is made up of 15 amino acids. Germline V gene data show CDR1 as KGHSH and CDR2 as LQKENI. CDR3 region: CASSHGQADSYEQYF. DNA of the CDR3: TGTGCCAGCTCACATGGACAGGCCGACTCCTACGAGCAGTACTTC.

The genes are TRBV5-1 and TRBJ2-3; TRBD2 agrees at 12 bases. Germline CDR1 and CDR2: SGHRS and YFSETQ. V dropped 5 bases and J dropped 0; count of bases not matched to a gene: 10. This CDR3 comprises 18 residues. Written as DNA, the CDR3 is TGCGCCAGCAGTTCGGGACTAGCGGGTCTTAGAAGCACAGATACGCAGTATTTT. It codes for CASSSGLAGLRSTDTQYF.

CDR3 residues: CASSDPQGDLTNEKLFF. The CDR3 nucleotides read TGTGCCAGCAGTGACCCACAGGGGGATTTGACTAATGAAAAACTGTTTTTT. The chain recombines TRBV2 with TRBJ1-4; 8 bases line up with TRBD1. J was trimmed by 2 bases and V by 3 bases; bases with no gene match: 8. CDR3 size: 17 residues. CDR1 is SNHLY, CDR2 FYNNEI, per germline. The whole variable domain, remainder taken from reference TRBV2 and TRBJ1-4, is EPEVTQTPSHQVTQMGQEVILRCVPISNHLYFYWYRQILGQKVEFLVSFYNNEISEKSEIFDDQFSVERPDGSNFTLKIRSTKLEDSAMYFCASSDPQGDLTNEKLFFGSGTQLSVL.

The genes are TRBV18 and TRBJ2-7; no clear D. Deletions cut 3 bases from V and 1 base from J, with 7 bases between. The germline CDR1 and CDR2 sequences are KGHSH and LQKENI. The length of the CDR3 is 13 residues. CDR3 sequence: CASSPRTSYEQYF. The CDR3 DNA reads TGTGCCAGCTCACCCCGCACTTCCTACGAGCAGTACTTC. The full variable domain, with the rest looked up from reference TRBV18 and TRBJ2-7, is NAGVMQNPRHLVRRRGQEARLRCSPMKGHSHVYWYRQLPEEGLKFMVYLQKENIIDESGMPKERFSAEFPKEGPSILRIQQVVRGDSAAYFCASSPRTSYEQYFGPGTRLTVT.

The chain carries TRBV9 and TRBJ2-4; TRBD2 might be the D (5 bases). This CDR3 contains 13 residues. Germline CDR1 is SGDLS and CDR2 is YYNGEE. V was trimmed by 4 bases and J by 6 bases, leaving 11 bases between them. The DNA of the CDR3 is TGTGCCAGCAGCTCTGACGGACTAAACATTCAGTACTTC. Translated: CASSSDGLNIQYF.

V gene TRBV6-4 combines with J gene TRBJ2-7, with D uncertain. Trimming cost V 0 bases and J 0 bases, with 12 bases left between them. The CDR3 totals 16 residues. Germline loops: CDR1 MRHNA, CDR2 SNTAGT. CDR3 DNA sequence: TGTGCCAGCAGTGACTCGAGAGGCAGTTCCTCCTACGAGCAGTACTTC. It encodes CASSDSRGSSSYEQYF.

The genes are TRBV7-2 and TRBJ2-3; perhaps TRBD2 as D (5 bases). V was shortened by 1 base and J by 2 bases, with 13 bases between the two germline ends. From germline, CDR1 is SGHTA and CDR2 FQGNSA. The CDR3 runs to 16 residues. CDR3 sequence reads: CASSLGRGRPTDTQYF. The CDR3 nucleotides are TGTGCCAGCAGCTTAGGTCGCGGGCGCCCCACAGATACGCAGTATTTT.